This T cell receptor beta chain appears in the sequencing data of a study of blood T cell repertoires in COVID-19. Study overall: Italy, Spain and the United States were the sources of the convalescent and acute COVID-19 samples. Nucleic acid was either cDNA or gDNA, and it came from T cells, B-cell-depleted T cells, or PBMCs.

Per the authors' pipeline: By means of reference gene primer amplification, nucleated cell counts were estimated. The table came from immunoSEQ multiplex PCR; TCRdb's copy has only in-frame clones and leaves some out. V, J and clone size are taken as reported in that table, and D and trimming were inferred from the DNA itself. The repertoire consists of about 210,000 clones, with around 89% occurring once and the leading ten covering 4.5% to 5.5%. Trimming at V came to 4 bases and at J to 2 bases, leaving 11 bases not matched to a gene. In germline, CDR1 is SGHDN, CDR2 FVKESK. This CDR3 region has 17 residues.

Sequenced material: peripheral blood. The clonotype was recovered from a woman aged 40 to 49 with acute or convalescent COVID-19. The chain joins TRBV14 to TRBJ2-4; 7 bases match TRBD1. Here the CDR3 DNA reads TGTGCCAGCAGCCCGCGACAGGGTATAGGAACCAAAAACATTCAGTACTTC. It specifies CASSPRQGIGTKNIQYF. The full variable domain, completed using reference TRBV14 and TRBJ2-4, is EAGVTQFPSHSVIEKGQTVTLRCDPISGHDNLYWYRRVMGKEIKFLLHFVKESKQDESGMPNNRFLAERTGGTYSTLKVQPAELEDSGVYFCASSPRQGIGTKNIQYFGAGTRLSVL.